This T cell receptor (beta chain) was profiled in a study of blood T cells in healthy people across ages (dated by TCRdb to about 2015). Turning to the overall study: Template switching captured roughly one uniquely barcoded TCR beta cDNA molecule per two T cells in model experiments. To avoid experimental bias, donors of different ages were randomly spread across the sequencing lanes. The study analyzed two additional independent replicas of 1 million unique cDNA reads from the same blood draw for two donors, one aged 18 to 30 and one aged 80 or older. Donors were grouped into four age groups: young (average 16 years), middle-aged (roughly 40), aged (approximately 58) and long-lived (just over 80). Using deep sequencing normalized with unique cDNA molecular identifiers, the study measured how TCR beta repertoire diversity changes with age.

The germline V gene sets CDR1 to SGHRS and CDR2 to YFSETQ. The germline ends are 18 bases apart after V is trimmed by 6 bases and J by 6 bases. Taken from cysteine to phenylalanine, the CDR3 has 15 residues. Of the read, only the CDR3 DNA is kept; its 45 bases are in frame from base 1. What the research found in general, with its limitations: Compared with the aged group, the long-lived group had more naive CD4+ T cells, fewer expanded clones and increased TCR diversity, suggesting age selection. Observed TCR beta diversity per million T cells fell roughly linearly with age, and a significant reduction was already apparent by age roughly 40. Observed TCR beta diversity correlated strongly with the percentage of naive T cells measured by flow cytometry. Conclusive comparison of naive and antigen-experienced compartments was prevented by the profiling of bulk unsorted PBMCs. Estimates of total diversity based on one million sequenced T cells were regarded as lower bounds and as underestimates. Donor CMV infection status was unknown, potentially confounding age-related changes in expanded clonotypes.

In regard to this clonotype: This clone's antigen is unknown. No base qualities exist here, and no much larger clone lies one base off it.

Receptor libraries were prepared by 5' RACE. Sequencing took place on an Illumina HiSeq 2500. A second PCR of about 7 to 12 cycles was performed with a sample-barcoded 5' primer and a J-beta primer mix. A template-switch 5' adaptor carrying 12 random nucleotides introduced a unique molecular identifier onto each TCR beta cDNA molecule. At least 2.5 million CDR3-containing paired-end reads were obtained from each sample. First-strand cDNA was synthesized from all RNA with the Mint cDNA synthesis kit, primed by a TRBC-specific oligonucleotide. Following uracil-DNA glycosylase treatment, a first 18-cycle PCR with universal primers M1SS and BC2_uni_R was performed on all cDNA. The paper's processing steps were these. For normalization, 1 million high-quality reads were randomly selected from each sample, with every read carrying a distinct molecular identifier. Reads with shared molecular identifiers were discarded instead of being binned into consensus sequences. CDR3 identification, clonotype clustering and error correction used MiTCR with a Q25 quality threshold and the strictest error-elimination algorithm. A nonparametric unseen species model with Euler transformation was used to estimate lower-bound total TCR beta diversity. TCRdb trimmed the raw reads at Q25, called clones with MiXCR and kept productive beta chains. Each record represents a unique CDR3 protein, reported with the most common genes and DNA among its rows. TCRdb's processing, not the authors' own work, is the source of the V and J calls. The sample contains 1.6 million or so distinct CDR3 sequences, 30% to 35% of them found a single time. Of the sample, approximately 10% is held by the ten largest clones.

Donors were a few dozen systemically healthy Caucasian individuals from Russia aged roughly 6 to 100 years. Each donor gave about 9.7 milliliters of peripheral blood, drawn into EDTA-treated Vacutainer tubes. Ficoll-Paque density-gradient centrifugation was used to isolate PBMCs, with at least 6 million per sample. Trizol reagent was used to extract total RNA from PBMCs, with at least 5 micrograms per sample. For every donor, an aliquot of PBMCs went through flow cytometry to measure the percentages of naive CD45RAhigh/CD27high T cells. The chain uses TRBV5-1 and TRBJ2-2, with a tentative D gene TRBD2 over 6 matching bases. The sequencing sample was made of blood. This clonotype was obtained from a woman in her twenties or thirties in good health. This receptor carries the CDR3 CASTSVNGGAGELFF. The sequenced DNA: TGCGCCAGCACCTCCGTCAACGGAGGGGCCGGGGAGCTGTTTTTT.